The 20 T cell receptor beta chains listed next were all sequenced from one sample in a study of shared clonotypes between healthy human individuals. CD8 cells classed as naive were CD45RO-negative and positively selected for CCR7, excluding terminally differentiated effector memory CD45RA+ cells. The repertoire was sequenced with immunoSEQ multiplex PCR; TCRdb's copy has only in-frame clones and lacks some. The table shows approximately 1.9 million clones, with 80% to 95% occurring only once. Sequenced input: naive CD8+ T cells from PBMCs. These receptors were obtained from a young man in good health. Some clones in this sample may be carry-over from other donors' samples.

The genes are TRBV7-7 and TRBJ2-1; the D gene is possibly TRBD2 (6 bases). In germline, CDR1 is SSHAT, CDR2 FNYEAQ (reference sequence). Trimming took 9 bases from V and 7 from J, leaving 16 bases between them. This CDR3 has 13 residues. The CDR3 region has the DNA TGTGCCAGTAGCCCCGGGACTTCGAATGAGCAGTTCTTC. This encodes CASSPGTSNEQFF.

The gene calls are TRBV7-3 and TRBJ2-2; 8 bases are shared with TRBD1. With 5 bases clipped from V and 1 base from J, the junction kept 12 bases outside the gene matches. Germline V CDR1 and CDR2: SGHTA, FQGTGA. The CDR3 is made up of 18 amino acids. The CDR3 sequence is CASSQPITGGGNTGELFF. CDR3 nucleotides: TGTGCCAGCAGCCAACCCATTACAGGGGGTGGGAACACCGGGGAGCTGTTTTTT.

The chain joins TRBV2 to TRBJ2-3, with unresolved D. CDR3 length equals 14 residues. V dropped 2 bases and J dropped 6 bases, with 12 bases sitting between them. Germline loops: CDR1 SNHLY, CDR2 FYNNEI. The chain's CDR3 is CASSESRPPDTQYF. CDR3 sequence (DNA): TGTGCCAGCAGTGAATCTCGCCCACCGGATACGCAGTATTTT.

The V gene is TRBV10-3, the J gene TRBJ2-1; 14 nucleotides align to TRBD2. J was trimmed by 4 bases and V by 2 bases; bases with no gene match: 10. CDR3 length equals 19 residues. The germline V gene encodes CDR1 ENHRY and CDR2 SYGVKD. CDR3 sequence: CAISEGLAGGQVVYNEQFF. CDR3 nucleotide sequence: TGTGCCATCAGTGAGGGACTAGCGGGAGGACAGGTGGTTTACAATGAGCAGTTCTTC.

The CDR3 DNA sequence: TGTGCCAGCAGCCAATGGCGGACAAAAAGAACCGAGAGTAATGAGCAGTTCTTC. Residues: CASSQWRTKRTESNEQFF. The chain links TRBV16 to TRBJ2-1; D may be TRBD1 (5 bases). Germline V CDR1 and CDR2: KGHSY, FQNENV. The ends were cut back, 1 base at V and 7 bases at J, with 23 bases in the middle. CDR3 length: 18 amino acids. Full variable domain (outside the CDR3, taken from reference TRBV16 and TRBJ2-1): GEEVAQTPKHLVRGEGQKAKLYCAPIKGHSYVFWYQQVLKNEFKFLISFQNENVFDETGMPKERFSAKCLPNSPCSLEIQATKLEDSAVYFCASSQWRTKRTESNEQFFGPGTRLTVL.

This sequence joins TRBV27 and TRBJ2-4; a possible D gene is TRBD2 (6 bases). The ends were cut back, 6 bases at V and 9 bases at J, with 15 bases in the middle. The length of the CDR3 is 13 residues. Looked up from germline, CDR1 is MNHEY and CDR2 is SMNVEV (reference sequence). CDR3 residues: CASSLRLGRIQYF. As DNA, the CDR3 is TGTGCCAGCAGCCTTAGACTAGGCCGCATTCAGTACTTC.

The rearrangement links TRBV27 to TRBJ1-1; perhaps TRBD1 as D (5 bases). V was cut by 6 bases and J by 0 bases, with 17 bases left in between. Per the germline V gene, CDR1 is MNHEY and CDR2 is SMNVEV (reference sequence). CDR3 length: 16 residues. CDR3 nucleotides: TGTGCCAGCAGCCCTAGGGCAGGGTTGATGAACACTGAAGCTTTCTTT. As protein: CASSPRAGLMNTEAFF.

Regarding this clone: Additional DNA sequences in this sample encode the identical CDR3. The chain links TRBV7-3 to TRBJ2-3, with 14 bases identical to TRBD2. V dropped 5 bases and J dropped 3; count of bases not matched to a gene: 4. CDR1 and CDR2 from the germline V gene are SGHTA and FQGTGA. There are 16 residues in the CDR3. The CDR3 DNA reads TGTGCCAGCAGCCCCGGGACTAGCGGGAGAACAGATACGCAGTATTTT. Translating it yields CASSPGTSGRTDTQYF.

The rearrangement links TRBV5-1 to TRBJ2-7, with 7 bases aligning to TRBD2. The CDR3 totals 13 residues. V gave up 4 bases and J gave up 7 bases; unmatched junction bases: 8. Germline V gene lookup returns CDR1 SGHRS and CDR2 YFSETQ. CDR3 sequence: CASSPGGFTEQYF. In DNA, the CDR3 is TGCGCCAGCAGCCCGGGGGGATTTACGGAGCAGTACTTC.

The CDR3 DNA sequence: TGCGCCAGCAGCGATACTAGCGGGAGAGAGACCCAGTACTTC. Its protein is CASSDTSGRETQYF. V and J are TRBV4-1 and TRBJ2-5, with TRBD2 identical over 11 bases. Germline V gene lookup returns CDR1 MGHRA and CDR2 YSYEKL. J gave up 4 bases and V 5 bases, and 3 bases lay outside the gene matches. The CDR3 totals 14 residues.

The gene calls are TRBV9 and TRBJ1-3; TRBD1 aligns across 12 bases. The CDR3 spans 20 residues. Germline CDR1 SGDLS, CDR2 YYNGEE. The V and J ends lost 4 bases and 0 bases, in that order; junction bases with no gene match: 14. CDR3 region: CASSTPRDRGRPDSGNTIYF. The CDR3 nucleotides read TGTGCCAGCAGCACCCCCCGGGACAGGGGGCGGCCCGACTCTGGAAACACCATATATTTT.

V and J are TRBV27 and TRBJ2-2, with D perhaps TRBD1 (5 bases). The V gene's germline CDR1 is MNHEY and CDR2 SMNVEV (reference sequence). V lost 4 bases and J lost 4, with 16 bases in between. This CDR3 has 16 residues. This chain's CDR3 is CASSSGRQTRTGELFF. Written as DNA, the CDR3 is TGTGCCAGCAGTTCCGGCCGACAGACCCGCACCGGGGAGCTGTTTTTT.

The CDR3 DNA reads TGTGCCAGCAGCCCGTATGACAACTCCTACAATGAGCAGTTCTTC. Residues: CASSPYDNSYNEQFF. The chain carries TRBV6-5 and TRBJ2-1; D not resolved. Trimming cost V 6 bases and J 0 bases, with 12 bases left between them. The CDR3 consists of 15 residues. The V gene's germline CDR1 is MNHEY and CDR2 SVGAGI.

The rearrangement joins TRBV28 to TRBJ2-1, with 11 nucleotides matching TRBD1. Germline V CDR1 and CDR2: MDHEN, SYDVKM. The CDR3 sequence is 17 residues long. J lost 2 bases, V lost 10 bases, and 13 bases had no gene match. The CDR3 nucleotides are TGTGCCACCCGGGACAGGGGGATGGTCGGTCCCTACAATGAGCAGTTCTTC. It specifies CATRDRGMVGPYNEQFF.

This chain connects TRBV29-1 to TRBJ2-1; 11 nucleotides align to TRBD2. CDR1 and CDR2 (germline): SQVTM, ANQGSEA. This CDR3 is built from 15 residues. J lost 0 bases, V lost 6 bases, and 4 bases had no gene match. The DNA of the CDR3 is TGCAGCGTGGGACTAGCGGCAATCTCCTACAATGAGCAGTTCTTC. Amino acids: CSVGLAAISYNEQFF.

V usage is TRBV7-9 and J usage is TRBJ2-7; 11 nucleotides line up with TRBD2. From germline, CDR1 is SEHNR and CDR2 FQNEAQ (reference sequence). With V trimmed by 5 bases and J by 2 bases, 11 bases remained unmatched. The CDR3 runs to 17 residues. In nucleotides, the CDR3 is TGTGCCAGCAGCCCCCGGGGGGCTAGCGGGAGGCCCTACGAGCAGTACTTC. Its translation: CASSPRGASGRPYEQYF.

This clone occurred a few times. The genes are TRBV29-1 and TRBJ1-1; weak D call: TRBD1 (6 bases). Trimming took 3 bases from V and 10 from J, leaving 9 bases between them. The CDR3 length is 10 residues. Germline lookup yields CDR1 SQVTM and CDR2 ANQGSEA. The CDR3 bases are TGCAGCGTTGATGGCAGGGGAGCTTTCTTT. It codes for CSVDGRGAFF.

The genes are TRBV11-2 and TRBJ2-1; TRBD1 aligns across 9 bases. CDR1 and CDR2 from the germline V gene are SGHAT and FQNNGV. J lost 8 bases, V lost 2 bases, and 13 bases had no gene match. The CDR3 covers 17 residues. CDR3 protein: CASSLYTRQGVYDEQFF. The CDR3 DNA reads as TGTGCCAGCAGCTTATATACCCGACAGGGGGTTTACGATGAGCAGTTCTTC.

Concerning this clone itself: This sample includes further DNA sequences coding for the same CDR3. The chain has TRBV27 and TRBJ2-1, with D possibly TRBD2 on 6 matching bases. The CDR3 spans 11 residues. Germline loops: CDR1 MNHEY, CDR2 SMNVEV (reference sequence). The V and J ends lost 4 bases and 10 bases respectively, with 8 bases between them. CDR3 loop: CASSWGLEQFF. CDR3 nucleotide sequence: TGTGCCAGCAGTTGGGGACTCGAGCAGTTCTTC.

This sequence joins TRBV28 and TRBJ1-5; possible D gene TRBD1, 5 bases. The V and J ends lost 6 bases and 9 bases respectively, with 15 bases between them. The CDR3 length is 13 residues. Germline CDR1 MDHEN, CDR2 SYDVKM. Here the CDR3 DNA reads TGTGCCAGCAGCCTACGGGGGGGGGTGCCCCAGCATTTT. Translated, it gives CASSLRGGVPQHF.